This T cell receptor (beta chain) was captured in a study of tumour-infiltrating T cells in Burkitt lymphoma. Across the study: Overall and progression-free survival were predicted by productive clonality.

The V and J ends lost 3 bases and 0 bases respectively, with 11 bases between them. Per germline, CDR1 SGHAT and CDR2 FQNNGV. CDR3 length: 15 amino acids. Only in-frame clones appear in the TCRdb table, and some are missing; sequencing was by immunoSEQ multiplex PCR. The sample lists roughly 8,500 clones, 60% to 75% occurring once. Sequencing used tumor tissue. The chain recombines TRBV11-2 with TRBJ1-1; TRBD1 is a possible D gene (5 bases). This clonotype originated in a human donor with diffuse large B-cell lymphoma. The CDR3, as DNA: TGTGCCAGCAGCTTGTGGGACCCGGTGAACACTGAAGCTTTCTTT. This codes for CASSLWDPVNTEAFF. The full variable domain, in which reference TRBV11-2 and TRBJ1-1 provide the parts outside the CDR3, is EAGVAQSPRYKIIEKRQSVAFWCNPISGHATLYWYQQILGQGPKLLIQFQNNGVVDDSQLPKDRFSAERLKGVDSTLKIQPAKLEDSAVYLCASSLWDPVNTEAFFGQGTRLTVV.